This T cell receptor beta chain emerged from a study of cytomegalovirus exposure and HLA in healthy donors. This clone occurred a few times. Its target is not known. The PCR was carried out with 60 Vbeta primers and 13 Jbeta primers. The method was immunoSEQ multiplex PCR; TCRdb's version includes in-frame clones alone and lacks a portion of them. The sample lists about 150,000 clones, about four fifths occurring once. Study results and caveats: Some TCR beta chains (roughly 150 of them) were listed as cytomegalovirus-associated. Published work reported that the classifier diagnosed cytomegalovirus status with high specificity and sensitivity. Specific recognition of CMV antigens was confirmed in vitro for a few chains (all CMV-associated).

The CDR3 is made up of 16 amino acids. With 5 bases clipped from V and 3 bases from J, the junction kept 11 bases outside the gene matches. Germline CDR1 is SGHNT and CDR2 is YENEEA. The chain links TRBV11-3 to TRBJ2-5; 8 bases map to TRBD2. The sample comprised PBMCs. The sequence was obtained from a man aged 25-45 years in good health and CMV-seropositive. CDR3 nucleotides: TGTGCCAGCAGCAAAGCCGGTACTAGCGGTAAAGAGACCCAGTACTTC. The encoded protein is CASSKAGTSGKETQYF.